The 24 T cell receptor beta chains in this list originate from one sample, sequenced in a study of cytomegalovirus exposure and HLA in healthy donors. PCR employed 60 Vbeta and 13 Jbeta primers. Method: immunoSEQ multiplex PCR; TCRdb's copy keeps in-frame clones and lacks some. The repertoire includes under 200,000 clones, over 60% of them detected once, and around 3.1% sits in the top ten. The sample taken for sequencing was PBMCs. Receptor source: a woman aged 35 to 49 in good health and CMV-seronegative.

This chain links TRBV14 with TRBJ1-6, with D uncertain. Germline assignment: CDR1 SGHDN and CDR2 FVKESK. The V end lost 4 bases, the J end lost 10 bases, and 11 bases lay between the germline ends. The CDR3 is 13 residues long. The CDR3 region is CASSPLMASPLHF. In DNA form, the CDR3 reads TGTGCCAGCAGCCCCTTAATGGCATCACCCCTCCACTTT. Looking up the rest from reference TRBV14 and TRBJ1-6 gives the full variable domain: EAGVTQFPSHSVIEKGQTVTLRCDPISGHDNLYWYRRVMGKEIKFLLHFVKESKQDESGMPNNRFLAERTGGTYSTLKVQPAELEDSGVYFCASSPLMASPLHFGNGTRLTVT.

V and J are TRBV9 and TRBJ2-3, with 8 bases that match TRBD2. The CDR3 totals 15 residues. Trimming cost V 3 bases and J 1 base; bases outside gene matches: 4. Germline V gene sequence: CDR1 SGDLS, CDR2 YYNGEE. DNA of the CDR3: TGTGCCAGCAGCGAATCAGCGGGGGGCACAGATACGCAGTATTTT. Its translation: CASSESAGGTDTQYF. Based on the CDR3 plus reference TRBV9 and TRBJ2-3, the full variable domain is DSGVTQTPKHLITATGQRVTLRCSPRSGDLSVYWYQQSLDQGLQFLIQYYNGEERAKGNILERFSAQQFPDLHSELNLSSLELGDSALYFCASSESAGGTDTQYFGPGTRLTVL.

V is TRBV18 and J is TRBJ2-7, with TRBD1 identical over 9 bases. The V and J ends lost 5 bases and 6 bases, in that order; junction bases with no gene match: 5. CDR3 size: 13 residues. The germline V gene has CDR1 KGHSH and CDR2 LQKENI. CDR3 bases: TGTGCCAGCTCAAAGGACAGGGGTGGCGAGCAGTACTTC. Its protein product is CASSKDRGGEQYF.

V gene TRBV6-1 combines with J gene TRBJ1-5; tentative D call: TRBD1 (6 bases). The CDR3 is 17 amino acids. Germline CDR1 and CDR2: MNHNS and SASEGT. Trimming shortened V by 2 bases and J by 0 bases, and 14 bases separated the two germline ends. The CDR3 loop is CASSEFRDTYSNQPQHF. CDR3 DNA: TGTGCCAGCAGTGAATTCCGGGACACGTATAGCAATCAGCCCCAGCATTTT.

This clone came up once. This chain links TRBV4-2 with TRBJ1-2, with D unclear. From germline, CDR1 is LGHNA and CDR2 YNFKEQ. V lost 1 base and J lost 0, with 6 bases in between. CDR3 length: 14 residues. Here the CDR3 reads CASSQAGSNYGYTF. The CDR3 region has the DNA TGTGCCAGCAGCCAAGCGGGGTCTAACTATGGCTACACCTTC.

The chain combines TRBV5-5 with TRBJ2-3; 13 bases line up with TRBD2. Germline-derived CDR1 and CDR2 are SGHKS and YYEKEE (reference sequence). The V and J ends lost 5 bases and 6 bases, in that order; junction bases with no gene match: 9. The CDR3 totals 16 residues. The CDR3 reads CASSLTSGGAWDTQYF. The CDR3, as DNA: TGTGCCAGCAGTCTAACTAGCGGGGGGGCATGGGATACGCAGTATTTT.

The J gene is TRBJ2-3, the V gene TRBV5-6; 7 nucleotides agree with TRBD2. Germline V gives CDR1 SGHDT, CDR2 YYEEEE. This CDR3 has 15 residues. Unmatched junction bases numbered 3, after V lost 1 base and J lost 1 base. The CDR3, as DNA: TGTGCCAGCAGCTTGTTTCGGGGGGGCACAGATACGCAGTATTTT. Translation gives CASSLFRGGTDTQYF.

The gene calls are TRBV5-8 and TRBJ1-2; TRBD1 aligns across 9 bases. Germline V gives CDR1 SGHTS, CDR2 YDEGEE. CDR3 length: 14 residues. The ends lost 4 bases at V and 5 bases at J; junction bases unmatched: 6. The CDR3 sequence is CASSPDRGGYGYTF. DNA for the CDR3: TGTGCCAGCAGCCCGGACAGGGGAGGGTATGGCTACACCTTC.

The chain recombines TRBV28 with TRBJ1-6; D is possibly TRBD1 (5 bases). This CDR3 has 14 amino acids. CDR1 and CDR2 from the germline V gene are MDHEN and SYDVKM. Trimming took off 6 bases at V and 7 bases at J, with 13 bases between the two ends. As DNA, the CDR3 is TGTGCCAGCAGGGTAGACAGCATAAATTCACCCCTCCACTTT. Translated, it gives CASRVDSINSPLHF.

The CDR3 DNA reads TGTGCCAGTAGCGGGACAGGGGCTCAGCCCCAGCATTTT. Protein: CASSGTGAQPQHF. V and J are TRBV19 and TRBJ1-5; TRBD1 agrees at 10 bases. The CDR3 runs 13 residues. Germline loops: CDR1 LNHDA, CDR2 SQIVND (reference sequence). V trimming: 6 bases; J trimming: 6 bases; junction bases outside the gene matches: 2.

The DNA for the CDR3 is TGTGCCAACACACAGGGGACAGGCACTGAAGCTTTCTTT. The encoded protein is CANTQGTGTEAFF. V is TRBV2 and J is TRBJ1-1, with 8 bases that match TRBD1. The CDR3 length is 13 residues. Trimming cost V 10 bases and J 4 bases; bases outside gene matches: 8. Germline CDR1 and CDR2: SNHLY and FYNNEI.

This clone was observed a handful of times. The chain carries TRBV5-1 and TRBJ1-3; 10 nucleotides line up with TRBD1. The CDR3 spans 15 residues. CDR1 is SGHRS, CDR2 YFSETQ, per germline. Trimming took 4 bases from V and 3 from J; bases not matched to a gene: 4. This CDR3 reads CASSRQGALGNTIYF. CDR3 DNA: TGCGCCAGCAGCCGACAGGGGGCCCTTGGAAACACCATATATTTT.

This clone was counted a single time. In nucleotides, the CDR3 is TGTGCCAGGATACAGAACTATGGCTACACCTTC. It translates to CARIQNYGYTF. The chain couples TRBV21-1 to TRBJ1-2; the listed D gene, TRBD1, was not tested against the DNA. TRBV21-1 is given as a pseudogene. The CDR3 length is 11 residues.

This clone occurred a few times. This chain connects TRBV4-2 to TRBJ2-3, with D possibly being TRBD2 (5 bases). Germline CDR1 LGHNA, CDR2 YNFKEQ. The CDR3 loop spans 13 amino acids. With 5 bases removed from V and 6 bases from J, the gap between germline ends came to 12 bases. The DNA for the CDR3 is TGTGCCAGCAGCAGCGGACCAGTTGATACGCAGTATTTT. Its protein product is CASSSGPVDTQYF.

The J gene is TRBJ1-1, the V gene TRBV11-3, with D perhaps TRBD1 (5 bases). V dropped 0 bases and J dropped 4 bases, with 6 bases sitting between them. Germline V gene lookup returns CDR1 SGHNT and CDR2 YENEEA. The CDR3 spans 13 residues. The CDR3 DNA reads as TGTGCCAGCAGCTTAGAAGGGGTCACTGAAGCTTTCTTT. Its protein is CASSLEGVTEAFF. Supplemented by reference TRBV11-3 and TRBJ1-1, the full variable domain reads EAGVVQSPRYKIIEKKQPVAFWCNPISGHNTLYWYLQNLGQGPELLIRYENEEAVDDSQLPKDRFSAERLKGVDSTLKIQPAELGDSAVYLCASSLEGVTEAFFGQGTRLTVV.

As concerns this clone: Relative to the germline gene, one junction end is altered; a read error may explain this. The chain recombines TRBV4-2 with TRBJ2-5, with a tentative D call TRBD1 (5 bases). Germline V gene lookup returns CDR1 LGHNA and CDR2 YNFKEQ. There are 16 residues in the CDR3. The CDR3 bases are TGTGCCGGCAGCCAAGAGTTACTTTCAGGGCCAGAGACCCAGTACTTC. Protein: CAGSQELLSGPETQYF.

V is TRBV7-6 and J is TRBJ2-5; 8 bases agree with TRBD1. Germline loops: CDR1 SGHVS, CDR2 FNYEAQ. The CDR3 sequence is 14 residues long. V was clipped by 5 bases and J by 5 bases; unmatched bases: 7. The CDR3 sequence is CASSPTGAAETQYF. The CDR3 DNA follows: TGTGCCAGCAGCCCGACAGGGGCGGCGGAGACCCAGTACTTC.

This sequence joins TRBV6-5 and TRBJ1-1; D ambiguous. The CDR3 is 14 residues long. The ends were cut back, 2 bases at V and 6 bases at J, with 13 bases in the middle. Germline assignment: CDR1 MNHEY and CDR2 SVGAGI. CDR3 DNA: TGTGCCAGCAGTTACGGGAGGGTCGGCTCTGAAGCTTTCTTT. This gives the protein CASSYGRVGSEAFF.

In its sample, this clone was seen a few times. The gene calls are TRBV12-5 and TRBJ1-1; D gene uncertain. V lost 0 bases and J 1 base, leaving 9 bases between the germline ends. CDR3 length equals 15 residues. The germline gives CDR1 LGHNT, CDR2 FRNRAP. CDR3 residues: CASGLVGGGNTEAFF. CDR3 DNA: TGTGCTAGTGGTTTGGTAGGAGGCGGGAACACTGAAGCTTTCTTT.

The chain combines TRBV19 with TRBJ2-7, with D tentatively TRBD1 (6 bases). Deletions cut 5 bases from V and 0 bases from J, with 14 bases between. Germline V lookup: CDR1 LNHDA, CDR2 SQIVND (reference sequence). The CDR3 has 15 residues. DNA of the CDR3: TGTGCCAGTAGTGTGACAGGCTCGGGCTCCTACGAGCAGTACTTC. Translating gives CASSVTGSGSYEQYF.

The chain uses TRBV28 and TRBJ2-1; possibly TRBD1 for D (6 bases). This CDR3 is built from 15 residues. V lost 7 bases and J 9 bases, leaving 22 bases between the germline ends. Per germline, CDR1 MDHEN and CDR2 SYDVKM. CDR3 amino acids: CASTAGGGTRGEQFF. The CDR3 nucleotides are TGTGCCAGCACCGCCGGTGGGGGAACCAGGGGTGAGCAGTTCTTC.

V usage is TRBV2 and J usage is TRBJ1-6; 8 bases are shared with TRBD1. Per the germline V gene, CDR1 is SNHLY and CDR2 is FYNNEI. This CDR3 has 13 residues. V shed 7 bases and J 9 bases; nucleotides not matched to a gene: 5. The CDR3: CASTQGQGSPLHF. CDR3 in DNA: TGTGCCAGCACCCAAGGACAGGGTTCACCCCTCCACTTT. The variable domain in full, with the rest retrieved from reference TRBV2 and TRBJ1-6, is EPEVTQTPSHQVTQMGQEVILRCVPISNHLYFYWYRQILGQKVEFLVSFYNNEISEKSEIFDDQFSVERPDGSNFTLKIRSTKLEDSAMYFCASTQGQGSPLHFGNGTRLTVT.

This clone was detected only once. The chain employs TRBV6-5 and TRBJ2-3; 10 nucleotides align to TRBD1. The CDR3 totals 14 residues. The V segment lost 5 bases and the J segment 4 bases; nucleotides outside the gene matches: 3. Germline CDR1 reads MNHEY; CDR2 reads SVGAGI. Here the CDR3 DNA reads TGTGCCAGCAGTACCGGGACAGGGGCAGATACGCAGTATTTT. Translating it yields CASSTGTGADTQYF.

This sequence joins TRBV11-2 and TRBJ2-3; D gene ambiguous. Trimming cost V 1 base and J 2 bases, with 16 bases left between them. The CDR3 is made up of 17 amino acids. Germline-derived CDR1 and CDR2 are SGHAT and FQNNGV. The CDR3 region has the DNA TGTGCCAGCAGCTTAGTTTTACCCGGAGTTACCACAGATACGCAGTATTTT. Translated, it gives CASSLVLPGVTTDTQYF. The complete variable domain, with remaining parts taken from reference TRBV11-2 and TRBJ2-3, reads EAGVAQSPRYKIIEKRQSVAFWCNPISGHATLYWYQQILGQGPKLLIQFQNNGVVDDSQLPKDRFSAERLKGVDSTLKIQPAKLEDSAVYLCASSLVLPGVTTDTQYFGPGTRLTVL.